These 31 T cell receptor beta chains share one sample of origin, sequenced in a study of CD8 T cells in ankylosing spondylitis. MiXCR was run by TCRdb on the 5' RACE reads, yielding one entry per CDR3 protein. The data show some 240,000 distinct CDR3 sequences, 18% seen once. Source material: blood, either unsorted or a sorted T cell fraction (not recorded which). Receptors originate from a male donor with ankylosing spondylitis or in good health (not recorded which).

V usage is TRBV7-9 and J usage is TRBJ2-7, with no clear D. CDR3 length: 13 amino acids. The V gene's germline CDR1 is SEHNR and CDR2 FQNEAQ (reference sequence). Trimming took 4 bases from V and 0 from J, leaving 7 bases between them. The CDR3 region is CASSSESSYEQYF. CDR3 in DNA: TGTGCCAGCAGCTCAGAAAGCTCCTACGAGCAGTACTTC.

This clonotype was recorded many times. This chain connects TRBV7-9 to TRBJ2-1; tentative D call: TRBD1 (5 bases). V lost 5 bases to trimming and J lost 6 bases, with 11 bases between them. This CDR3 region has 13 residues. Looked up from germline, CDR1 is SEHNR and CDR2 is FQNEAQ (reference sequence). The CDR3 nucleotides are TGTGCCAGCAGCGCCCGACAGCGCAATGAGCAGTTCTTC. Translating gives CASSARQRNEQFF.

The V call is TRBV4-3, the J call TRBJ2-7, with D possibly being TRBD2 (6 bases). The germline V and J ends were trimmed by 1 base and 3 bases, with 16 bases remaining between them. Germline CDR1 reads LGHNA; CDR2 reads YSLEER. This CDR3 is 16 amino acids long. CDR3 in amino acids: CASSQGRGGEHYEQYF. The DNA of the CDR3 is TGCGCCAGCAGCCAAGGCCGCGGAGGGGAGCACTACGAGCAGTACTTC.

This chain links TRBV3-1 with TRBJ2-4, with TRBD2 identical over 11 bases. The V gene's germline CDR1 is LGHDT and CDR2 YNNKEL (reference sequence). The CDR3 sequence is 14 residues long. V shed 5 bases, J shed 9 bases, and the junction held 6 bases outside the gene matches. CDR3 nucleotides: TGTGCCAGCAGCGCTAGCGGGAGGTTCGGCATTCAGTACTTC. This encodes CASSASGRFGIQYF.

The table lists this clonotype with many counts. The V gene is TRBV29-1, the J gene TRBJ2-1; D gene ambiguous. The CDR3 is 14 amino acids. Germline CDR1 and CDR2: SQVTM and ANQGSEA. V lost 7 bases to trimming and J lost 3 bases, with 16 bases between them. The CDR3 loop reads CSGATWALYNEQFF. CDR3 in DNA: TGCAGCGGGGCGACCTGGGCCCTCTACAATGAGCAGTTCTTC.

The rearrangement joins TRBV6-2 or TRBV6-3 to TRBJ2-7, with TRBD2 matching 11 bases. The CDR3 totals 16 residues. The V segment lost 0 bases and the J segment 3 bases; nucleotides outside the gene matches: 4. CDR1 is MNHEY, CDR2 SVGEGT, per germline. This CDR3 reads CASSYSSGTSGYEQYF. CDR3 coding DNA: TGTGCCAGCAGTTACTCCTCTGGGACTAGCGGCTACGAGCAGTACTTC.

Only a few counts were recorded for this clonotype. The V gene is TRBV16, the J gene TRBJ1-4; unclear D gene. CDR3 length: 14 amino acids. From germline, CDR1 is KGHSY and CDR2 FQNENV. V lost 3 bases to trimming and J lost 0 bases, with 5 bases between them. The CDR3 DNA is TGTGCCAGCAGCCACTCCGCAACTAATGAAAAACTGTTTTTT. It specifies CASSHSATNEKLFF.

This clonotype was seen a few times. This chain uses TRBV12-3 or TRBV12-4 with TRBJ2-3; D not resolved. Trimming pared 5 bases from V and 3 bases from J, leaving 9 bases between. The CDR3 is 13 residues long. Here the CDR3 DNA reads TGTGCCAGCAGTCCCTCTGAGACAGATACGCAGTATTTT. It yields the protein CASSPSETDTQYF.

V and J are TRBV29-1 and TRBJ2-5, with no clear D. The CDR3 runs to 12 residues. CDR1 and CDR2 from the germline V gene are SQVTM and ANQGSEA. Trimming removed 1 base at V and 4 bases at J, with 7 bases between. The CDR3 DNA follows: TGCAGCGTTGAAGTCAAGGGAGAGACCCAGTACTTC. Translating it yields CSVEVKGETQYF.

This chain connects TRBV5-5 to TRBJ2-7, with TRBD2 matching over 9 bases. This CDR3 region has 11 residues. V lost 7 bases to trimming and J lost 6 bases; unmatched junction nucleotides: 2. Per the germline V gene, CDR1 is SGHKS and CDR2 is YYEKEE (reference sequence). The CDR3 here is CASGRGGEQYF. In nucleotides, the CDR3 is TGTGCCAGCGGGCGGGGGGGCGAGCAGTACTTC.

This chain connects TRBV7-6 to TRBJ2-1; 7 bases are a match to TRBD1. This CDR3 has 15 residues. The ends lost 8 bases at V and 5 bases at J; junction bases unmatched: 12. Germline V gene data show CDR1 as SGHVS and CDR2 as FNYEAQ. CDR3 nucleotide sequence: TGTGCCAGCCATAGGGGGCCAACAGTCGACAATGAGCAGTTCTTC. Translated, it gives CASHRGPTVDNEQFF.

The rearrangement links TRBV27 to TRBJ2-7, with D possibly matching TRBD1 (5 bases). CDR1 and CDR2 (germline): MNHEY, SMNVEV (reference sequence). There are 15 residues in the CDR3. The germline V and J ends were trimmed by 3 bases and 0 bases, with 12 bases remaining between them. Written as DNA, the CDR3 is TGTGCCAGCAGTTTCTCTCCAGGGCGCTCCTACGAGCAGTACTTC. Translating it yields CASSFSPGRSYEQYF.

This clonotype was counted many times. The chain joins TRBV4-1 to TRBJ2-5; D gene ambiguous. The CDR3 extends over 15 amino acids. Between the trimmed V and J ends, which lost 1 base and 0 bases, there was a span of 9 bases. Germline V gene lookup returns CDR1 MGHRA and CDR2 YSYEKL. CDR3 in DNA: TGCGCCAGCAGCCAAGTTAGCAACTACCAAGAGACCCAGTACTTC. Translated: CASSQVSNYQETQYF.

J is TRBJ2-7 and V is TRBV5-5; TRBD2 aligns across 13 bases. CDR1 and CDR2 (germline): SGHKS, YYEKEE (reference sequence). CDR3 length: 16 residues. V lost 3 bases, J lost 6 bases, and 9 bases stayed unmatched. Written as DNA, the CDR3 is TGTGCCAGCAGCTACAGCACTAGCGGGAGGGCCTTCGAGCAGTACTTC. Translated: CASSYSTSGRAFEQYF.

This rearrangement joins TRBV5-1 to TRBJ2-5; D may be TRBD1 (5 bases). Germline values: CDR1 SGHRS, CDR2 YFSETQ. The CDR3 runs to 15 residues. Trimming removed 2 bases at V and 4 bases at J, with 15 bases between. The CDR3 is CASSLLMDTGETQYF. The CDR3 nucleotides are TGCGCCAGCAGCTTACTGATGGATACAGGAGAGACCCAGTACTTC.

CDR3 residues: CASSPLAPSTDTQYF. The CDR3 DNA reads as TGTGCCAGCAGTCCACTAGCGCCTAGCACAGATACGCAGTATTTT. V gene TRBV6-2 or TRBV6-3 combines with J gene TRBJ2-3; 7 nucleotides line up with TRBD2. V shed 5 bases and J 0 bases; nucleotides not matched to a gene: 5. This CDR3 comprises 15 residues. CDR1 is MNHEY, CDR2 SVGEGT, per germline.

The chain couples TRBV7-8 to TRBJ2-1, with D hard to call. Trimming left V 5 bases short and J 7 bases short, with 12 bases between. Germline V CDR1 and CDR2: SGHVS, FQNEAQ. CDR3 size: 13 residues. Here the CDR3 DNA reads TGTGCCAGCAGCCCCTACAATAGAAATGAGCAGTTCTTC. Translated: CASSPYNRNEQFF.

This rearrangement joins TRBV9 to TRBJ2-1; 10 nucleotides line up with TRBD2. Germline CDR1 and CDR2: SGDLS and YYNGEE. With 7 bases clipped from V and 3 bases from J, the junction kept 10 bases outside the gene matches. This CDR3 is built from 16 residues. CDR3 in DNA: TGTGCCAGCGCGGGTCTAGCGGGAGCGAGCTACAATGAGCAGTTCTTC. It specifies CASAGLAGASYNEQFF. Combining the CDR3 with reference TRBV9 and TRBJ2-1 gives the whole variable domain DSGVTQTPKHLITATGQRVTLRCSPRSGDLSVYWYQQSLDQGLQFLIQYYNGEERAKGNILERFSAQQFPDLHSELNLSSLELGDSALYFCASAGLAGASYNEQFFGPGTRLTVL.

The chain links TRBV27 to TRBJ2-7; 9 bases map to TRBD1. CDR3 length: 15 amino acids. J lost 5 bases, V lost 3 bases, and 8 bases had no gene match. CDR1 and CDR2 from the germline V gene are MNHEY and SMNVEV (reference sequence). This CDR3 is CASSLGGTGRNEQYF. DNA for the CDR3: TGTGCCAGCAGTTTGGGTGGGACAGGGCGTAACGAGCAGTACTTC.

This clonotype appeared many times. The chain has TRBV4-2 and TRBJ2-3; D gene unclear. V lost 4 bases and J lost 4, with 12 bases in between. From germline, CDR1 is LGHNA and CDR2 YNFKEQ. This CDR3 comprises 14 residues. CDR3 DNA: TGTGCCAGCAGCCCAAGCACTACCGCAGATACGCAGTATTTT. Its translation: CASSPSTTADTQYF.

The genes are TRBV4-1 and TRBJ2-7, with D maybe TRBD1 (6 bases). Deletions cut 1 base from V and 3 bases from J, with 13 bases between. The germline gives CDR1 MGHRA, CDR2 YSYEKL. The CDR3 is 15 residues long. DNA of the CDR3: TGCGCCAGCAGCCAAGGGGAGATGGACAGCTACGAGCAGTACTTC. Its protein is CASSQGEMDSYEQYF.

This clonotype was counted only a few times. CDR3: CSAERQLEIEAFF. The CDR3 nucleotides are TGCAGTGCAGAAAGACAGCTAGAAATTGAAGCTTTCTTT. The J gene is TRBJ1-1, the V gene TRBV20-1; the D gene is possibly TRBD1 (5 bases). V gave up 6 bases and J gave up 7 bases, with 18 bases separating them. This CDR3 has 13 amino acids. Germline loops: CDR1 DFQATT, CDR2 SNEGSKA (reference sequence).

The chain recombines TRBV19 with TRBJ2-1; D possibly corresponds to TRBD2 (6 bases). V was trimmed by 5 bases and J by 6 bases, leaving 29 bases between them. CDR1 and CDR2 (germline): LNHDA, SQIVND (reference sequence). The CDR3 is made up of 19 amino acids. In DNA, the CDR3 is TGTGCCAGTAGTCCTCGACCGCTCGGACACAATCGGGACTCCAATGAGCAGTTCTTC. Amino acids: CASSPRPLGHNRDSNEQFF.

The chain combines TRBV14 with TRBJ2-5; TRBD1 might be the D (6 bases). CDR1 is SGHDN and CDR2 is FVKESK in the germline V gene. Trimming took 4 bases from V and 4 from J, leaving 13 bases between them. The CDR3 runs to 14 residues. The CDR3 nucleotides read TGTGCCAGCAGCCCAGGGGTCCCCGGAGAGACCCAGTACTTC. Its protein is CASSPGVPGETQYF.

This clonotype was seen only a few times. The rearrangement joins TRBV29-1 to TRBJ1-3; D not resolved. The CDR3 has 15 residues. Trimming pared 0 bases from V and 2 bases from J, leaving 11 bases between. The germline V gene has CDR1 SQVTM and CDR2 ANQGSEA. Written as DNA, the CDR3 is TGCAGCGTTGAAGATGAAAGGGTTCCTGGAAACACCATATATTTT. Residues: CSVEDERVPGNTIYF.

CDR3 region: CSASHRDRDGNYGYTF. The CDR3 DNA follows: TGCAGTGCTAGTCACCGGGACAGGGATGGAAACTATGGCTACACCTTC. The V gene is TRBV20-1, the J gene TRBJ1-2; 9 bases align to TRBD1. CDR3 length: 16 residues. Germline CDR1 reads DFQATT; CDR2 reads SNEGSKA (reference sequence). The V gene end was trimmed by 3 bases and the J gene end by 2 bases; junction bases not matched to a gene: 10.

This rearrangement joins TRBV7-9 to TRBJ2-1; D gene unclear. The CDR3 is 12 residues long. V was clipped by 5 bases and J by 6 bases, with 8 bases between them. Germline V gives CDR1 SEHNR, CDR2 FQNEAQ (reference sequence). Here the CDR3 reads CASSRRVNEQFF. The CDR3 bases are TGTGCCAGCAGCCGTAGGGTCAATGAGCAGTTCTTC.

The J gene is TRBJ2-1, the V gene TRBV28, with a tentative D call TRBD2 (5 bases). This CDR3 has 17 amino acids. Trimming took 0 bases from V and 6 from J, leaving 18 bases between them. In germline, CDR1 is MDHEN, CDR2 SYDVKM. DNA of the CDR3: TGTGCCAGCAGTTTATGGCCTGGAGGATCCAGGCCCAATGAGCAGTTCTTC. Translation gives CASSLWPGGSRPNEQFF.

CDR3 amino acids: CASSQERPPSSYNEQFF. In nucleotides, the CDR3 is TGTGCCAGCAGCCAAGAAAGACCACCGAGCTCCTACAATGAGCAGTTCTTC. J is TRBJ2-1 and V is TRBV4-2; no reliable D call. This CDR3 comprises 17 residues. Germline lookup yields CDR1 LGHNA and CDR2 YNFKEQ. With 0 bases removed from V and 0 bases from J, the gap between germline ends came to 12 bases.

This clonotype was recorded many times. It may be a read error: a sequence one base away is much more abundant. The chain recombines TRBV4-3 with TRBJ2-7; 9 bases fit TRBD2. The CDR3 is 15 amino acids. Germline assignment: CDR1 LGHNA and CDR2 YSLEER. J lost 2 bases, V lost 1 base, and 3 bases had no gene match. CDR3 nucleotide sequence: TGCGCCAGCAGCCAAGGACTAGCGGAGACCTACGAGCAGTACTTC. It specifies CASSQGLAETYEQYF.

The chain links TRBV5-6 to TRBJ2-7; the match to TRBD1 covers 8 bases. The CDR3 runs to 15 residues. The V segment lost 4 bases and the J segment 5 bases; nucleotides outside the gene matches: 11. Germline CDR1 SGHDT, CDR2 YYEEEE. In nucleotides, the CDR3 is TGTGCCAGCAGCGATCCTCAGGGGGCGCGGGACGAGCAGTACTTC. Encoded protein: CASSDPQGARDEQYF.